The next 21 T cell receptor beta chains were all read from a single sample in a study of T cells in Graves' hyperthyroidism and ophthalmopathy. There were TCR beta CDR3 regions amplified from RNA transcripts. RT-PCR in the first round (using the HTBI primer set) targeted the TCR CDR3. One entry per CDR3 protein, called by TCRdb with MiXCR from the multiplex PCR reads. The sample shows about 420,000 distinct CDR3 sequences, around 13% of them seen only once. The specimen sequenced was blood. The receptors stem from a woman under 30 with Graves' hyperthyroidism.

In this sample, this clonotype turned up a few times. This chain joins TRBV12-3 or TRBV12-4 and TRBJ2-2; D is uncertain. The V and J ends lost 6 bases and 2 bases respectively, with 19 bases between them. CDR3 length equals 17 residues. The CDR3 region is CASSLDQGRGNTGELFF. As DNA, the CDR3 is TGTGCCAGCAGCCTAGATCAAGGGCGCGGAAACACCGGGGAGCTGTTTTTT.

This clonotype was detected many times. This rearrangement joins TRBV6-1 to TRBJ2-6, with D hard to call. The V gene lost 5 bases and the J gene lost 0 bases, with 17 bases spanning the gap. CDR1 and CDR2 from the germline V gene are MNHNS and SASEGT. The CDR3 consists of 18 residues. The CDR3: CASSSLLDRSSGANVLTF. The CDR3 bases are TGTGCCAGCAGTTCCCTACTGGATAGAAGCTCTGGGGCCAACGTCCTGACTTTC.

This clonotype was observed many times. V and J are TRBV5-1 and TRBJ2-3; D possibly matches TRBD1 or TRBD2 (5 bases each). This CDR3 spans 15 amino acids. V gave up 5 bases and J gave up 0 bases, with 13 bases separating them. Germline lookup yields CDR1 SGHRS and CDR2 YFSETQ. The CDR3 protein is CASRAFGTSTDTQYF. CDR3 nucleotide sequence: TGCGCCAGCAGAGCCTTCGGGACCAGCACAGATACGCAGTATTTT.

This clonotype was found many times. The rearrangement joins TRBV18 to TRBJ2-7; either TRBD1 or TRBD2 may supply D (5 bases each). Trimming stripped 1 base from V and 2 bases from J, with 9 bases between. The CDR3 spans 14 residues. Looked up from germline, CDR1 is KGHSH and CDR2 is LQKENI. The CDR3 sequence: CASSPRDGAYEQYF. In DNA, the CDR3 is TGTGCCAGCTCACCACGGGACGGAGCCTACGAGCAGTACTTC.

This clonotype was detected ten times or more. The rearrangement uses TRBV10-3 and TRBJ1-1, with D maybe TRBD1 (5 bases). Trimming pared 7 bases from V and 4 bases from J, leaving 10 bases between. CDR3 length equals 12 residues. Germline V gene lookup returns CDR1 ENHRY and CDR2 SYGVKD. CDR3 region: CAINGHGTEAFF. The CDR3 DNA sequence: TGTGCCATCAATGGACACGGCACTGAAGCTTTCTTT.

The V and J genes are TRBV6-6 and TRBJ2-2; perhaps TRBD1 as D (5 bases). Trimming took 2 bases from V and 5 from J, leaving 9 bases between them. Per germline, CDR1 MNHNY and CDR2 SVGAGI (reference sequence). The CDR3 sequence is 14 residues long. CDR3 nucleotides: TGTGCCAGCAGTTACATCAGGGTAACCGGGGAGCTGTTTTTT. Protein sequence: CASSYIRVTGELFF.

This clonotype was counted once. The V and J genes are TRBV6-1 and TRBJ1-1, with D perhaps matching TRBD1 (6 bases). Germline V gene sequence: CDR1 MNHNS, CDR2 SASEGT. This CDR3 has 14 residues. With 6 bases removed from V and 1 base from J, the gap between germline ends came to 12 bases. The CDR3 loop is CASRRRGANTEAFF. The DNA for the CDR3 is TGTGCCAGCAGAAGACGGGGGGCGAACACTGAAGCTTTCTTT.

This clonotype was picked up many times. The rearrangement uses TRBV5-4 and TRBJ1-1, with 8 bases aligning to TRBD1. CDR1 and CDR2 from the germline V gene are SGHNT and YYREEE (reference sequence). The CDR3 has 13 residues. V lost 4 bases and J lost 11; bases outside the gene matches: 10. This CDR3 reads CASSLGQGREAFF. The CDR3 nucleotides are TGTGCCAGCAGCCTAGGACAGGGAAGAGAGGCTTTCTTT.

This clonotype was observed a few times. This sequence joins TRBV4-1 and TRBJ1-2; the match to TRBD1 covers 7 bases. The CDR3 is 15 residues long. Germline V gene data show CDR1 as MGHRA and CDR2 as YSYEKL. The J segment lost 5 bases and the V segment lost 0 bases, leaving 6 bases of the junction unmatched. The CDR3 nucleotides read TGCGCCAGCAGCCAAGATGCAGGGGGTTGGTATGGCTACACCTTC. Protein sequence: CASSQDAGGWYGYTF.

The table lists this clonotype with many counts. At one boundary the junction diverges from the germline segment, which might be a read error. The rearrangement joins TRBV11-2 to TRBJ2-7, with TRBD1 matching over 11 bases. Germline CDR1 SGHAT, CDR2 FQNNGV. The CDR3 runs to 15 residues. The CDR3 sequence: CASSLGTGGTYEQYF. Written as DNA, the CDR3 is TGCGCCAGCAGCTTGGGGACAGGGGGGACTTACGAGCAGTACTTC.

Ten or more counts support this clonotype. The V call is TRBV28, the J call TRBJ1-2; 9 bases line up with TRBD1. Germline loops: CDR1 MDHEN, CDR2 SYDVKM. V gave up 5 bases and J gave up 4 bases; unmatched junction bases: 5. This CDR3 is built from 14 residues. The CDR3 DNA follows: TGTGCCAGCAGTCGGACAGGGGTGAGCTATGGCTACACCTTC. Translated: CASSRTGVSYGYTF.

Notes on this clonotype: Relative to the germline gene, one junction end is altered; a read error may explain this. The chain has TRBV10-2 and TRBJ2-1, with 7 bases aligning to TRBD2. The CDR3 covers 16 residues. Germline CDR1 and CDR2: WSHSY and SAAADI. CDR3 coding DNA: TGCGCCAGCAGTGAGGATGGAGGGAGGGCCTTCAATGAGCAGCTCTTC. Translated: CASSEDGGRAFNEQLF.

This clonotype was seen ten or more times. This CDR3 reads CSASPDTYEQYF. The CDR3 DNA reads as TGCAGTGCTAGTCCCGATACCTACGAGCAGTACTTC. The gene calls are TRBV20-1 and TRBJ2-7, with D unresolved. Deletions cut 3 bases from V and 2 bases from J, with 8 bases between. The CDR3 is 12 residues long. CDR1 and CDR2 (germline): DFQATT, SNEGSKA (reference sequence).

This clonotype occurred many times. The CDR3 sequence is CASSSTSGRFTGELFF. The CDR3 nucleotides read TGTGCCAGCAGCTCCACTAGCGGGAGATTCACCGGGGAGCTGTTTTTT. V usage is TRBV12-3 or TRBV12-4 and J usage is TRBJ2-2; TRBD2 matches 11 bases. With V trimmed by 6 bases and J by 4 bases, 7 bases remained unmatched. This CDR3 region has 16 residues.

This clonotype has a handful of counts. The chain is built from TRBV18 and TRBJ2-5; D is uncertain. The CDR3 runs to 13 residues. V was clipped by 1 base and J by 5 bases, with 8 bases between them. Germline V gene lookup returns CDR1 KGHSH and CDR2 LQKENI. The DNA for the CDR3 is TGTGCCAGCTCACCACTTGTTGACGAGACCCAGTACTTC. This codes for CASSPLVDETQYF. The complete variable domain, with remaining parts taken from reference TRBV18 and TRBJ2-5, reads NAGVMQNPRHLVRRRGQEARLRCSPMKGHSHVYWYRQLPEEGLKFMVYLQKENIIDESGMPKERFSAEFPKEGPSILRIQQVVRGDSAAYFCASSPLVDETQYFGPGTRLLVL.

This clonotype came up a few times. The chain links TRBV6-1 to TRBJ2-7; 7 bases match TRBD1. With 6 bases clipped from V and 3 bases from J, the junction kept 8 bases outside the gene matches. Germline V CDR1 and CDR2: MNHNS, SASEGT. There are 14 residues in the CDR3. The CDR3 spells CASRRIDRVYEQYF. As DNA, the CDR3 is TGTGCCAGCAGACGAATTGACAGGGTCTACGAGCAGTACTTC.

In its sample, this clonotype was seen a few times. The rearrangement joins TRBV30 to TRBJ2-4; possible D gene TRBD2, 5 bases. Trimming took 2 bases from V and 0 from J, leaving 17 bases between them. Germline V gene lookup returns CDR1 GTSNPN and CDR2 SVGIG (reference sequence). This CDR3 comprises 17 residues. CDR3 sequence reads: CAWSRPGVREAKNIQYF. DNA of the CDR3: TGTGCCTGGAGTAGGCCCGGGGTGAGGGAAGCCAAAAACATTCAGTACTTC.

This clonotype was detected many times. V usage is TRBV20-1 and J usage is TRBJ2-5, with 8 bases matching TRBD1. V dropped 5 bases and J dropped 3; count of bases not matched to a gene: 5. CDR1 and CDR2 from the germline V gene are DFQATT and SNEGSKA (reference sequence). The CDR3 length is 13 residues. Here the CDR3 reads CSASGTGEETQYF. The CDR3 DNA is TGCAGTGCTTCCGGGACAGGTGAAGAGACCCAGTACTTC.

The rearrangement links TRBV3-1 to TRBJ2-2; D is uncertain. Trimming cost V 1 base and J 6 bases, with 9 bases left between them. This CDR3 comprises 14 residues. Germline CDR1 LGHDT, CDR2 YNNKEL (reference sequence). The CDR3 DNA is TGTGCCAGCAGCCAAGGGAGCAGAGCCGGGGAGCTGTTTTTT. Amino acid sequence: CASSQGSRAGELFF. Full variable domain (missing parts from reference TRBV3-1 and TRBJ2-2): DTAVSQTPKYLVTQMGNDKSIKCEQNLGHDTMYWYKQDSKKFLKIMFSYNNKELIINETVPNRFSPKSPDKAHLNLHINSLELGDSAVYFCASSQGSRAGELFFGEGSRLTVL.

This clonotype was counted at least ten times. The chain combines TRBV6-2 or TRBV6-3 with TRBJ2-7; D is unclear. This CDR3 is built from 13 residues. The V and J ends lost 5 bases and 7 bases respectively, with 15 bases between them. CDR1 is MNHEY and CDR2 is SVGEGT in the germline V gene. Here the CDR3 reads CASSRTDSGEQYF. The CDR3 DNA sequence: TGTGCCAGCAGTCGGACGGATTCTGGAGAGCAGTACTTC.

The J gene is TRBJ2-3, the V gene TRBV6-1, with 10 bases identical to TRBD2. CDR1 is MNHNS and CDR2 is SASEGT in the germline V gene. Trimming at V came to 2 bases and at J to 0 bases, leaving 5 bases not matched to a gene. This CDR3 is 17 amino acids long. This CDR3 is CASSELAGVFSTDTQYF. Written as DNA, the CDR3 is TGTGCCAGCAGTGAACTAGCGGGAGTGTTTAGCACAGATACGCAGTATTTT.